This entry lists 22 T cell receptor beta chains sequenced from one sample in a study of T cells in Graves' hyperthyroidism and ophthalmopathy. From RNA transcripts, TCR beta CDR3 regions were amplified. TCR CDR3 underwent first-round RT-PCR with the HTBI primer set. TCRdb reprocessed the multiplex PCR reads with MiXCR, giving one entry per CDR3 protein. This repertoire shows 370,000 or so distinct CDR3 sequences, 15% to 19% found once; its top ten account for roughly 25%. Sequencing was performed on blood. These TCRs come from a woman in her late teens or twenties with Graves' hyperthyroidism that later progressed to Graves' ophthalmopathy.

In its sample, this clonotype was seen a few times. The chain employs TRBV7-9 and TRBJ2-1; D gene unclear. Trimming pared 1 base from V and 3 bases from J, leaving 10 bases between. The CDR3 has 15 amino acids. Germline CDR1 and CDR2: SEHNR and FQNEAQ (reference sequence). CDR3 loop: CASSLVLGDYNEQFF. CDR3 nucleotides: TGTGCCAGCAGCTTAGTTCTCGGCGACTACAATGAGCAGTTCTTC.

The chain uses TRBV20-1 and TRBJ2-2; tentatively, D is TRBD1 (5 bases). The V end lost 6 bases, the J end lost 6 bases, and 23 bases lay between the germline ends. Germline V gene data show CDR1 as DFQATT and CDR2 as SNEGSKA (reference sequence). This CDR3 is 16 amino acids long. The CDR3 here is CSATVGANLGSGELFF. In nucleotides, the CDR3 is TGCAGTGCCACAGTAGGGGCTAATTTAGGGTCCGGGGAGCTGTTTTTT.

At least ten counts were recorded for this clonotype. V is TRBV30 and J is TRBJ2-7; no definite D call. Trimming cost V 4 bases and J 2 bases, with 9 bases left between them. CDR3 size: 12 residues. Per germline, CDR1 GTSNPN and CDR2 SVGIG (reference sequence). This CDR3 is CAWNRETYEQYF. Here the CDR3 DNA reads TGTGCCTGGAACAGAGAAACCTACGAGCAGTACTTC.

This clonotype has only a few counts. The rearrangement joins TRBV5-1 to TRBJ2-5; possibly TRBD2 for D (5 bases). CDR3 length: 19 amino acids. Looked up from germline, CDR1 is SGHRS and CDR2 is YFSETQ. Trimming pared 0 bases from V and 1 base from J, leaving 22 bases between. CDR3: CASSLASPPPGMIQETQYF. The DNA of the CDR3 is TGCGCCAGCAGCTTGGCCTCCCCCCCGCCCGGGATGATCCAAGAGACCCAGTACTTC.

The chain links TRBV7-9 to TRBJ2-5, with 8 bases aligning to TRBD2. The CDR3 is made up of 14 amino acids. Germline lookup yields CDR1 SEHNR and CDR2 FQNEAQ (reference sequence). Germline trimming cut 5 bases from V and 4 bases from J; bases unmatched to any gene: 6. The CDR3 DNA reads as TGTGCCAGCAGCCGTAGCGGGATCGGAGAGACCCAGTACTTC. Protein: CASSRSGIGETQYF.

The rearrangement links TRBV4-1 to TRBJ2-7, with D maybe TRBD1 (6 bases). This CDR3 has 13 residues. CDR1 and CDR2 from the germline V gene are MGHRA and YSYEKL. Trimming removed 3 bases from V and 0 bases from J, with 6 bases in between. The CDR3 DNA follows: TGCGCCAGCAGCCAGACAGGCTCCTACGAGCAGTACTTC. This codes for CASSQTGSYEQYF.

This clonotype was picked up many times. The chain recombines TRBV20-1 with TRBJ1-2; the match to TRBD1 covers 7 bases. The germline CDR1 and CDR2 sequences are DFQATT and SNEGSKA (reference sequence). V was clipped by 4 bases and J by 8 bases; unmatched bases: 7. The CDR3 has 12 amino acids. Here the CDR3 DNA reads TGCAGTGCTACAGGGGGGAGATTCGGCTACACCTTC. Protein: CSATGGRFGYTF.

In this sample, this clonotype turned up a few times. The chain links TRBV4-3 to TRBJ1-2; D may be TRBD1 (5 bases). Germline CDR1 reads LGHNA; CDR2 reads YSLEER. The V gene lost 0 bases and the J gene lost 8 bases, with 13 bases spanning the gap. The CDR3 is 14 amino acids. The CDR3 region is CASSQEPGTGGYTF. The CDR3 nucleotides read TGCGCCAGCAGCCAAGAACCGGGTACAGGAGGCTACACCTTC.

V is TRBV12-3 or TRBV12-4 and J is TRBJ2-5, with TRBD2 matching 12 bases. CDR3 length equals 15 residues. V was pared by 6 bases and J by 5 bases, with 7 bases of the junction left unmatched. The CDR3 DNA is TGTGCCAGCAGACCTAGCGGGAGGGCCGGGGAGACCCAGTACTTC. Translating it yields CASRPSGRAGETQYF.

There are a few counts of this clonotype. The germline gene is not matched at one end of the junction; a read error may be the cause. The gene calls are TRBV7-7 and TRBJ2-1, with TRBD1 matching 7 bases. In germline, CDR1 is SSHAT, CDR2 FNYEAQ (reference sequence). There are 15 residues in the CDR3. CDR3 nucleotide sequence: TGTGCTAGCAGTCCCGGGACAGACTATTACAGGGAGCAGTTCTTC. This codes for CASSPGTDYYREQFF.

This clonotype was seen ten or more times. This rearrangement joins TRBV7-9 to TRBJ2-1, with TRBD1 identical over 7 bases. The V gene end was trimmed by 4 bases and the J gene end by 0 bases; junction bases not matched to a gene: 3. The germline gives CDR1 SEHNR, CDR2 FQNEAQ (reference sequence). There are 15 residues in the CDR3. The CDR3 protein is CASSYTGASYNEQFF. The CDR3 DNA sequence: TGTGCCAGCAGCTATACAGGGGCCTCCTACAATGAGCAGTTCTTC. The entire variable domain, with the rest obtained from reference TRBV7-9 and TRBJ2-1, is as follows: DTGVSQNPRHKITKRGQNVTFRCDPISEHNRLYWYRQTLGQGPEFLTYFQNEAQLEKSRLLSDRFSAERPKGSFSTLEIQRTEQGDSAMYLCASSYTGASYNEQFFGPGTRLTVL.

This clonotype came up many times. The V and J genes are TRBV29-1 and TRBJ1-1; D uncertain. V lost 4 bases and J 0 bases, leaving 9 bases between the germline ends. This CDR3 has 13 amino acids. Germline V gene data show CDR1 as SQVTM and CDR2 as ANQGSEA. The CDR3 region is CSVVIAMNTEAFF. Written as DNA, the CDR3 is TGCAGCGTTGTAATAGCTATGAACACTGAAGCTTTCTTT.

In this sample, this clonotype turned up many times. This sequence joins TRBV30 and TRBJ1-1; TRBD1 might be the D (5 bases). The CDR3 covers 13 residues. Germline loops: CDR1 GTSNPN, CDR2 SVGIG (reference sequence). Trimming took 0 bases from V and 5 from J, leaving 10 bases between them. The CDR3 DNA reads TGTGCCTGGAGTGTGAGTCGACAGACTGAAGCTTTCTTT. Its protein product is CAWSVSRQTEAFF.

In its sample, this clonotype was seen many times. The chain joins TRBV18 to TRBJ1-5; D unresolved. This CDR3 contains 14 residues. V was shortened by 3 bases and J by 3 bases, with 9 bases between the two germline ends. Germline lookup yields CDR1 KGHSH and CDR2 LQKENI. The CDR3: CASSPSVANQPQHF. CDR3 DNA: TGTGCCAGCTCACCGTCGGTCGCCAATCAGCCCCAGCATTTT.

This clonotype was counted ten times or more. This chain connects TRBV20-1 to TRBJ2-1, with TRBD1 as a possible D gene (5 bases). The CDR3 length is 13 residues. V was trimmed by 8 bases and J by 6 bases, leaving 17 bases between them. The germline CDR1 and CDR2 sequences are DFQATT and SNEGSKA (reference sequence). CDR3 sequence (DNA): TGCAGTACCTCCGCCCAGGGTCCCAATGAGCAGTTCTTC. It yields the protein CSTSAQGPNEQFF.

This clonotype was seen at least ten times. The rearrangement links TRBV6-2 or TRBV6-3 to TRBJ2-3; D gene ambiguous. The germline V gene encodes CDR1 MNHEY and CDR2 SVGEGT. V lost 4 bases, J lost 4 bases, and 9 bases lay in between. CDR3 length equals 13 residues. The CDR3 spells CASSSEVPDTQYF. CDR3 sequence (DNA): TGTGCCAGCAGTTCCGAAGTTCCAGATACGCAGTATTTT.

The chain uses TRBV27 and TRBJ1-1; D remains ambiguous. The germline CDR1 and CDR2 sequences are MNHEY and SMNVEV (reference sequence). The CDR3 covers 13 residues. Trimming took off 4 bases at V and 0 bases at J, with 6 bases between the two ends. CDR3 bases: TGTGCCAGCAGTTCTGTGATGAACACTGAAGCTTTCTTT. As protein: CASSSVMNTEAFF.

V and J are TRBV20-1 and TRBJ1-4, with 9 bases fitting TRBD1. In germline, CDR1 is DFQATT, CDR2 SNEGSKA (reference sequence). V dropped 5 bases and J dropped 4; count of bases not matched to a gene: 11. This CDR3 has 16 amino acids. The CDR3 nucleotides read TGCAGTGCTCAAACCGGGACAGGGCAGATTAATGAAAAACTGTTTTTT. Its translation is CSAQTGTGQINEKLFF.

This clonotype was seen only a few times. V and J are TRBV29-1 and TRBJ1-5; no definite D call. The CDR3 is 13 residues long. Germline loops: CDR1 SQVTM, CDR2 ANQGSEA. The V end was cut by 3 bases, the J end by 0 bases, with 6 bases between. The CDR3 loop reads CSVETNSNQPQHF. In DNA form, the CDR3 reads TGCAGCGTTGAGACGAATAGCAATCAGCCCCAGCATTTT.

The chain uses TRBV5-4 and TRBJ2-7; D may be TRBD1 or TRBD2 (5 bases each). Germline lookup yields CDR1 SGHNT and CDR2 YYREEE (reference sequence). The V gene lost 4 bases and the J gene lost 0 bases, with 14 bases spanning the gap. The length of the CDR3 is 15 residues. CDR3 bases: TGTGCCAGCAGCCCCGGGGCAGGCCCCTCCTACGAGCAGTACTTC. It encodes CASSPGAGPSYEQYF.

This clonotype was picked up many times. The CDR3 protein is CASSSQGEKLFF. CDR3 nucleotide sequence: TGTGCCAGCAGCTCCCAAGGGGAAAAACTGTTTTTT. V is TRBV7-2 and J is TRBJ1-4; no clear D. Germline lookup yields CDR1 SGHTA and CDR2 FQGNSA. This CDR3 is 12 amino acids long. The V and J ends lost 4 bases and 8 bases respectively, with 8 bases between them.

Ten or more counts support this clonotype. The chain combines TRBV6-2 or TRBV6-3 with TRBJ2-1; 8 positions agree with TRBD1. The CDR3 runs 15 residues. The germline V gene has CDR1 MNHEY and CDR2 SVGEGT. V shed 8 bases, J shed 5 bases, and the junction held 11 bases outside the gene matches. CDR3: CASCDRGRNHNEQFF. CDR3 sequence (DNA): TGTGCCAGCTGCGACAGGGGTAGGAATCACAATGAGCAGTTCTTC.